A single sample is the source of the 14 T cell receptor beta chains below, sequenced in a study of shared clonotypes between healthy human individuals (dated by TCRdb to between 2020 and 2021). Receptors were amplified or captured by the immunoSEQ multiplex PCR assay. Not all clones reach the TCRdb copy of this immuneACCESS table, which keeps in-frame sequences only. Checked studies attribute under half of the gap to unresolved V genes and leave the rest unexplained. In this sample the table shows some 2.4 million clones, 80% to 95% of which occur a single time. The ten largest account for about 0.38% of the sample. Sequenced input: naive CD4+ T cells from PBMCs. The cell subset or site label of this sample denotes: CD45RA+ positively selected. Source of these receptors: a man aged 18-30 years in good health. Some clones in this sample may be carry-over from other donors' samples.

The chain joins TRBV6-5 to TRBJ1-3; TRBD1 matches 7 bases. There are 14 residues in the CDR3. With V trimmed by 2 bases and J by 3 bases, 1 base remained unmatched. Per the germline V gene, CDR1 is MNHEY and CDR2 is SVGAGI. The CDR3, as DNA: TGTGCCAGCAGTTACGACAGGGTTGGAAACACCATATATTTT. It yields the protein CASSYDRVGNTIYF.

The rearrangement uses TRBV11-2 and TRBJ1-2; 7 bases are shared with TRBD1. The germline V gene encodes CDR1 SGHAT and CDR2 FQNNGV. Losses at the gene ends were 4 bases for V and 6 bases for J; bases not matched to a gene: 11. CDR3 size: 15 residues. In DNA, the CDR3 is TGTGCCAGCAGCTCGGTGGGCCAGGGGGAGAATGGCTACACCTTC. Protein product: CASSSVGQGENGYTF.

This chain links TRBV29-1 with TRBJ2-1; 12 bases are a match to TRBD2. Germline assignment: CDR1 SQVTM and CDR2 ANQGSEA. Losses at the gene ends were 8 bases for V and 6 bases for J; bases not matched to a gene: 17. This CDR3 is built from 17 residues. This CDR3 is CSSSGASGRERGNEQFF. The CDR3 DNA follows: TGCAGCTCATCCGGGGCTAGCGGGAGGGAGAGAGGCAATGAGCAGTTCTTC.

The CDR3 coding sequence is TGTGCCAGCAGCCCTGGCGCAGGGATGAGGTACGAGCAGTACTTC. Translated, it gives CASSPGAGMRYEQYF. The gene calls are TRBV7-2 and TRBJ2-7; D may be TRBD1 (5 bases). V lost 5 bases and J 4 bases, leaving 18 bases between the germline ends. This CDR3 spans 15 amino acids. Germline-derived CDR1 and CDR2 are SGHTA and FQGNSA. The variable domain in full, completed from reference TRBV7-2 and TRBJ2-7, reads GAGVSQSPSNKVTEKGKDVELRCDPISGHTALYWYRQSLGQGLEFLIYFQGNSAPDKSGLPSDRFSAERTGGSVSTLTIQRTQQEDSAVYLCASSPGAGMRYEQYFGPGTRLTVT.

V usage is TRBV28 and J usage is TRBJ1-1; D not certain. Germline loops: CDR1 MDHEN, CDR2 SYDVKM. Trimming removed 7 bases at V and 0 bases at J, with 9 bases between. CDR3 length: 13 amino acids. For the CDR3, the DNA is TGTGCCAGCATAAGACCTTTGAACACTGAAGCTTTCTTT. This sequence encodes CASIRPLNTEAFF.

The rearrangement uses TRBV11-2 and TRBJ1-1; D possibly corresponds to TRBD1 (5 bases). Trimming cost V 2 bases and J 5 bases, with 18 bases left between them. The CDR3 loop spans 16 amino acids. Germline CDR1 SGHAT, CDR2 FQNNGV. The CDR3 spells CASSLLPGGTGTEAFF. The CDR3 DNA reads TGTGCCAGCAGCTTACTCCCAGGAGGGACGGGGACTGAAGCTTTCTTT. The full variable domain, its missing parts supplied by reference TRBV11-2 and TRBJ1-1, is EAGVAQSPRYKIIEKRQSVAFWCNPISGHATLYWYQQILGQGPKLLIQFQNNGVVDDSQLPKDRFSAERLKGVDSTLKIQPAKLEDSAVYLCASSLLPGGTGTEAFFGQGTRLTVV.

The chain has TRBV11-1 and TRBJ2-3; maybe TRBD2 (6 bases). This CDR3 has 15 amino acids. Per the germline V gene, CDR1 is SGHAT and CDR2 is FQDESV (reference sequence). The V end lost 2 bases, the J end lost 1 base, and 10 bases lay between the germline ends. The DNA for the CDR3 is TGTGCCAGCAGCTTAAGGCGGGGCCGCACAGATACGCAGTATTTT. Protein sequence: CASSLRRGRTDTQYF.

A remark on this clone: This sample also contains other DNA sequences that code for the same CDR3. The chain joins TRBV7-2 to TRBJ1-5; a possible D gene is TRBD1 (6 bases). Trimming stripped 1 base from V and 2 bases from J, with 9 bases between. Germline V gives CDR1 SGHTA, CDR2 FQGNSA. There are 15 residues in the CDR3. CDR3 residues: CASSLVGGGNQPQHF. The CDR3 coding sequence is TGTGCCAGCAGCTTAGTAGGGGGTGGCAATCAGCCCCAGCATTTT.

The chain joins TRBV19 to TRBJ2-7, with 9 positions matching TRBD1. V gave up 7 bases and J gave up 3 bases; unmatched junction bases: 7. There are 14 residues in the CDR3. Germline CDR1 and CDR2: LNHDA and SQIVND (reference sequence). CDR3 in amino acids: CASTPGTGIYEQYF. The CDR3 DNA reads TGTGCCAGTACCCCCGGGACAGGGATCTACGAGCAGTACTTC. Combining the CDR3 with reference TRBV19 and TRBJ2-7 gives the whole variable domain DGGITQSPKYLFRKEGQNVTLSCEQNLNHDAMYWYRQDPGQGLRLIYYSQIVNDFQKGDIAEGYSVSREKKESFPLTVTSAQKNPTAFYLCASTPGTGIYEQYFGPGTRLTVT.

The chain links TRBV6-4 to TRBJ2-7; 7 nucleotides agree with TRBD2. The junction had 10 bases not matched to a gene; V was cut back by 6 bases and J by 5 bases. The CDR3 covers 14 residues. CDR1 and CDR2 (germline): MRHNA, SNTAGT. CDR3 nucleotide sequence: TGTGCCAGCAGCCCCAAGGGCGGGAGAAACGAGCAGTACTTC. Its protein product is CASSPKGGRNEQYF.

The chain recombines TRBV4-3 with TRBJ1-2; possible D gene TRBD1, 5 bases. Germline V lookup: CDR1 LGHNA, CDR2 YSLEER. The CDR3 is 15 amino acids. V was clipped by 3 bases and J by 4 bases, with 15 bases between them. The DNA of the CDR3 is TGCGCCAGCAGCCAGAGGATGGGGGGGGGCTATGGCTACACCTTC. It specifies CASSQRMGGGYGYTF.

V usage is TRBV6-5 and J usage is TRBJ2-1; 7 positions agree with TRBD2. The CDR3 runs to 16 residues. After removal of 2 bases from V and 0 bases from J, the junction contained 4 bases not matched to a gene. Germline V CDR1 and CDR2: MNHEY, SVGAGI. CDR3 sequence reads: CASSYGGSNSYNEQFF. The CDR3 nucleotides are TGTGCCAGCAGTTACGGCGGGAGCAACTCCTACAATGAGCAGTTCTTC.

This clone was counted only a few times. The same CDR3 also results from other DNA sequences found in this sample. This sequence joins TRBV20-1 and TRBJ1-5; D is unclear. This CDR3 region has 10 residues. Germline assignment: CDR1 DFQATT and CDR2 SNEGSKA (reference sequence). Between the trimmed V and J ends, which lost 6 bases and 7 bases, there was a span of 7 bases. CDR3 region: CSASGQPQHF. CDR3 bases: TGCAGTGCCTCCGGACAGCCCCAGCATTTT.

The chain carries TRBV28 and TRBJ1-6, with TRBD1 matching over 9 bases. The CDR3 extends over 15 amino acids. Germline values: CDR1 MDHEN, CDR2 SYDVKM. Trimming removed 10 bases from V and 11 bases from J; junction bases left unmatched: 15. The DNA for the CDR3 is TGTGCCAACCAACCTACCGCGGGACAGGGTCCACCCCTCCACTTT. Translating it yields CANQPTAGQGPPLHF.